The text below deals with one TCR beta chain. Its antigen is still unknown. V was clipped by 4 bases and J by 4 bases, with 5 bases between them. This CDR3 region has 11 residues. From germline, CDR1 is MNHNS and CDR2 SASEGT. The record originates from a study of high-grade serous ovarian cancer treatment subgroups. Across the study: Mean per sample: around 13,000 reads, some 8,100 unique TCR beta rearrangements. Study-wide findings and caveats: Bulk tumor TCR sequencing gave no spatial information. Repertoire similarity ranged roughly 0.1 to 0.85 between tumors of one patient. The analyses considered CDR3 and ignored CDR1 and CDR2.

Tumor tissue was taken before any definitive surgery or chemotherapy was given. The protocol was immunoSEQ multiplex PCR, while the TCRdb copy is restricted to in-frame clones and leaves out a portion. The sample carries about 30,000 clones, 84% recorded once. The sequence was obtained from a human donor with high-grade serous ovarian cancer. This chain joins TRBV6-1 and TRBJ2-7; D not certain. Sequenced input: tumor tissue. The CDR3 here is CASSGTYEQYF. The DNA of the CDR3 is TGTGCCAGCAGTGGTACTTACGAGCAGTACTTC.